This T cell receptor (beta chain) was sequenced during a study of CD8 T cells in ankylosing spondylitis. This CDR3 has 14 residues. J gave up 9 bases and V 3 bases, and 6 bases lay outside the gene matches. Germline values: CDR1 SNHLY, CDR2 FYNNEI. TCRdb reprocessed the 5' RACE reads with MiXCR, giving one entry per CDR3 protein. Counted here are 200,000 to 250,000 distinct CDR3 sequences, about 16% occurring once; the ten biggest clones make up about 42%. In its sample, this clonotype was seen a few times. The antigen remains unidentified. The study's findings and limits: A TCR beta motif of eight or nine highly homologous variants seemed to mark ankylosing spondylitis blood. Earlier literature documents some of the motif variants in reactive arthritis synovial fluid and blood. Researchers reportedly found disease-linked clones significantly enriched in matched ankylosing spondylitis synovial fluid.

The sequenced sample consisted of blood, either unsorted or a sorted T cell fraction (not recorded which). The rearrangement uses TRBV2 and TRBJ2-1; 9 positions agree with TRBD1. This sequence originates from a male donor with ankylosing spondylitis. The chain's CDR3 is CASSEPGQGGEQFF. DNA for the CDR3: TGTGCCAGCAGTGAGCCGGGACAGGGTGGTGAGCAGTTCTTC.